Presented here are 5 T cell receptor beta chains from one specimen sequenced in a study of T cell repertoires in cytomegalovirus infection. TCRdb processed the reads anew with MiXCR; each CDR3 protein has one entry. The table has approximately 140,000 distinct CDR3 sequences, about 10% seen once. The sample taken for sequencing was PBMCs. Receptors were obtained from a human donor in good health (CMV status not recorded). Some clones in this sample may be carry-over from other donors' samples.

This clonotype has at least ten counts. The CDR3 bases are TGTGCCAGCAGCTTAGAGGACTCCTACGAGCAGTACTTC. Protein product: CASSLEDSYEQYF. This chain links TRBV7-2 with TRBJ2-7; D uncertain. With 1 base removed from V and 0 bases from J, the gap between germline ends came to 4 bases. The CDR3 has 13 amino acids. The germline V gene encodes CDR1 SGHTA and CDR2 FQGNSA.

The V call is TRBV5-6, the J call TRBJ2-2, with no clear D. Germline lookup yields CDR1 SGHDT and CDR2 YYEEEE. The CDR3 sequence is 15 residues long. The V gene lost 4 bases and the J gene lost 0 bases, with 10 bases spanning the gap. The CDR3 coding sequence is TGTGCCAGCAGCCCCCTTGAGGCGAACACCGGGGAGCTGTTTTTT. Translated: CASSPLEANTGELFF.

The CDR3 nucleotides are TGTGCCAGCAGTACCTCTAGGGTCCTCGCACGTGATGAGCAGTTCTTC. This codes for CASSTSRVLARDEQFF. The chain is built from TRBV6-8 and TRBJ2-1; D gene unclear. Germline CDR1 reads MNHGY; CDR2 reads SAAAGT. The CDR3 totals 16 residues. Trimming left V 5 bases short and J 8 bases short, with 22 bases between.

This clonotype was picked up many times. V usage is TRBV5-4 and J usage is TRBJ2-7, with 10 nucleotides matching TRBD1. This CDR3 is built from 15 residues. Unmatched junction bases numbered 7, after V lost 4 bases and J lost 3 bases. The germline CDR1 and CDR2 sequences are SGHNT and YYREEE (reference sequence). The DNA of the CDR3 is TGTGCCAGCAGCCCGGACAGGGGGACCCTCTACGAGCAGTACTTC. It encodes CASSPDRGTLYEQYF.

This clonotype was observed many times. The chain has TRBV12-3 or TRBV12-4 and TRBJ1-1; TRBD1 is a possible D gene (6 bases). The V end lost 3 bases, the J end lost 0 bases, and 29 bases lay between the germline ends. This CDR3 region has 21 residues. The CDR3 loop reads CASSFRRSGTQASSMNTEAFF. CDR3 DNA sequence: TGTGCCAGCAGTTTCAGACGGTCCGGGACACAAGCTTCTTCTATGAACACTGAAGCTTTCTTT.